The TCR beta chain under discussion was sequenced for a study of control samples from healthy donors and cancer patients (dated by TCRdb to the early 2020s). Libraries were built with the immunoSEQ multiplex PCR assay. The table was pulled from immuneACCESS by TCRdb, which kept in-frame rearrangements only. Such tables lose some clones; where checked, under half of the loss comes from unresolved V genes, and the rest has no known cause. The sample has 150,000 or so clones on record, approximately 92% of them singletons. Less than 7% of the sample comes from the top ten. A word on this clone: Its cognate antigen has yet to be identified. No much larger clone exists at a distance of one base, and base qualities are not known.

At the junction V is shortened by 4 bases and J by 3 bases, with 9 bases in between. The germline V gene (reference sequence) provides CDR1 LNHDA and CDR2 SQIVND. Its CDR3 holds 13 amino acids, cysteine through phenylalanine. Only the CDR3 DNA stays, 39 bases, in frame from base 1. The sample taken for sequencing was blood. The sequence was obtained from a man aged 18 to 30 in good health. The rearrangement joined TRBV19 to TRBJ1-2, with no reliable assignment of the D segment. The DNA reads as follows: TGTGCCAGTAGTAGCGGGCGGGACTATGGCTACACCTTC. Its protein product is CASSSGRDYGYTF.